The subject of this entry is one T cell receptor (beta chain). The antigen is unknown. The entry originates in a study of lymphopenia after photon versus proton radiotherapy. General study points: Post-nadir TCR diversity decline inversely tracked overall survival among those who died. Relative stability marked proton patients; photon patients lost diversity and naive cells.

Germline loops: CDR1 MNHNS, CDR2 SASEGT. With 0 bases removed from V and 4 bases from J, the gap between germline ends came to 7 bases. The CDR3 extends over 14 amino acids. Libraries were prepared by immunoSEQ multiplex PCR; TCRdb keeps only in-frame clonotypes and omits some of them. The table lists tens of thousands of clones, around 90% of them singletons. This TCR was sampled from a man in his sixties with cholangiocarcinoma. V and J are TRBV6-1 and TRBJ2-1, with TRBD2 as a possible D gene (5 bases). This sample comprised peripheral blood, obtained from a patient treated with photon-based radiotherapy. The CDR3 DNA reads as TGTGCCAGCAGTGAAGCAGGAGGTTACAATGAGCAGTTCTTC. The encoded protein is CASSEAGGYNEQFF.